This TCR beta chain was recovered during a study of Ad26.COV2.S vaccination and SARS-CoV-2 variants (dated by TCRdb to the early 2020s). Context from the whole study: Donors in the vaccine arm were drawn from COV1001, a phase I-IIa trial of Ad26.COV2.S in healthy adults that was multicentre, randomized, double-blind and placebo-controlled. A total of approximately 30 samples were included in the TCR-sequenced set, comprising roughly 20 Ad26.COV2.S vaccine recipients, 5 placebo recipients and 8 SARS-CoV-2 convalescent individuals. The specificity and breadth of SARS-CoV-2-reactive T cell receptors after Ad26.COV2.S vaccination were assessed by TCRbeta repertoire sequencing. Ad26.COV2.S was administered intramuscularly at a dose of 5x10^10 or 1x10^11 viral particles, either as one shot or as two shots given 56 days apart. Throughout the experiments and outcome assessment, investigators stayed blinded to trial group allocation. Trial participants were randomized into five groups of five, in which low-dose or high-dose Ad26.COV2.S was given once or twice, or placebo was given on both occasions.

Broader findings and caveats from the paper: After vaccination, spike-specific CD8+ and CD4+ T cell responses were reported to show substantial breadth. Vaccine and placebo recipients had comparable non-spike TCR breadth, which fits with the vaccine containing only spike. The study was not powered to compare responses between vaccine doses or regimens. According to the authors, total T cell responses may have been underestimated by the TCR breadth and depth analyses. Ad26.COV2.S recipients had higher spike-specific TCR breadth than placebo recipients (P = 0.0014).

This clone was found a few times. This clone's antigen is unknown. Qualities for individual bases were not recorded, and no much larger clone is one base off. Trimming removed 4 bases from V and 10 bases from J, leaving 17 bases between the germline ends. From the cysteine up to the phenylalanine, the CDR3 has a length of 13 residues. Kept here is only the CDR3 DNA, which spans 39 bases and is read in frame from base 1. Per the germline V gene, SGDLS is the CDR1 and YYNGEE is the CDR2. The immunoSEQ Assay was used to sequence TCRbeta CDR3 regions. After extraction, genomic DNA underwent amplification by bias-controlled multiplex PCR, followed by high-throughput sequencing. Under the source paper's analysis protocol: To quantify the absolute abundance of each unique TCRbeta CDR3 region, sequences were collapsed and filtered. T cell fraction was estimated by normalizing TCRbeta template counts to usable DNA, which was measured by amplifying reference genes present in all nucleated cells. Repertoire TCRs were annotated as SARS-CoV-2-specific when V gene, CDR3 amino acid sequence and J gene were exactly matched to a known reactive TCR set. MIRA supplied the reference SARS-CoV-2 TCR set, which was filtered for enrichment in COVID-19-positive ImmuneCODE repertoires so that public or cross-reactive TCRs were removed. Drawing on the MIRA antigens, annotated TCRs were analysed further at the level of specific ORF or position within ORF. Depth was the summed frequency of annotated unique rearrangements, while breadth was defined as annotated unique rearrangements over total unique productive rearrangements. Two-sided Wilcoxon rank-sum tests were applied when comparing TCR breadth between groups. The table was pulled from immuneACCESS by TCRdb, which kept in-frame rearrangements only. Such tables lose some clones; where checked, under half of the loss comes from unresolved V genes, and the rest has no known cause. V and J calls plus clone size are reproduced from that table; the DNA served to infer D and trimming. This sample lists some 480,000 clones; around 88% were detected once. The top ten clonotypes cover more than 10% of the sample.

This specimen's treatment or condition label, interpreted: roughly 19 received Ad26.COV2.S at low or high dose, single or two shots; 5 received placebo; per-sample allocation not given. For vaccine and placebo recipients, the sequenced repertoires came from samples collected on day 63 after the first injection. Cohort 1b enrolled 25 or so adults aged 18-55 years at a single site in Boston, USA, between 29 July and 7 August 2020. Ad26.COV2.S was a replication-incompetent adenovirus type 26 vector expressing a prefusion-stabilized SARS-CoV-2 spike protein from the original Wuhan strain. This specimen was peripheral blood, taken in a trial of Ad26.COV2.S vaccine versus placebo. This TCR came from a person between 18 and 59 years old who received the Ad26.COV2.S COVID-19 vaccine or a placebo. The V and J genes are TRBV9 and TRBJ1-2; the D gene is possibly TRBD1, with 5 bases matching. The CDR3 reads as follows: CASSRATRDAYTF. The DNA is as follows: TGTGCCAGCAGCAGGGCCACAAGGGACGCCTACACCTTC.